These 9 T cell receptor beta chains came from one sample sequenced in a study of low-dose radiotherapy and immunotherapy resistance in tumors. Gene-specific TRAV and TRBV primers were used for first-strand cDNA, covering alpha and beta chains. TCR amplification involved 15 to 25 PCR cycles with a constant-region primer and V-primer adapter. TCRdb re-called the reads with MiXCR, one entry per CDR3 protein. Of about 82,000 distinct CDR3 sequences detected, approximately 20% appear once; the ten largest clones hold about 5.9%. The sample's time point: before trial treatment. Here the sequenced sample was PBMCs, taken before treatment. Receptors were obtained from a male donor with prostate cancer.

This clonotype was seen ten or more times. This chain links TRBV7-9 with TRBJ2-1, with TRBD1 matching over 8 bases. Germline V gene lookup returns CDR1 SEHNR and CDR2 FQNEAQ (reference sequence). Germline trimming cut 3 bases from V and 10 bases from J; bases unmatched to any gene: 8. The CDR3 spans 14 residues. CDR3 in DNA: TGTGCCAGCAGCTTTACCGCAGGGGGCCACGAGCAGTTCTTC. This sequence encodes CASSFTAGGHEQFF.

This clonotype was observed at least ten times. V usage is TRBV12-3 or TRBV12-4 and J usage is TRBJ2-5; D uncertain. This CDR3 comprises 14 residues. Trimming removed 5 bases at V and 1 base at J, with 11 bases between. The CDR3 spells CASSGGGGQETQYF. The CDR3 DNA reads as TGTGCCAGCAGTGGCGGTGGTGGCCAAGAGACCCAGTACTTC.

The sample holds many counts of this clonotype. The chain carries TRBV7-2 and TRBJ2-7; 12 nucleotides agree with TRBD2. The germline V gene encodes CDR1 SGHTA and CDR2 FQGNSA. Germline trimming cut 4 bases from V and 0 bases from J; bases unmatched to any gene: 16. CDR3 size: 20 residues. Here the CDR3 reads CASSSLNRQTSGGRSYEQYF. CDR3 nucleotide sequence: TGTGCCAGCAGCTCGCTCAATAGGCAGACTAGCGGGGGCCGCTCCTACGAGCAGTACTTC.

This clonotype was found many times. The J gene is TRBJ2-3, the V gene TRBV4-3; 8 positions match TRBD2. CDR3 length: 15 amino acids. CDR1 is LGHNA, CDR2 YSLEER, per germline. Trimming cost V 3 bases and J 0 bases; bases outside gene matches: 2. The CDR3 DNA reads TGCGCCAGCAGCCAGCGGGGGGCGAGCACAGATACGCAGTATTTT. This codes for CASSQRGASTDTQYF.

This clonotype was seen many times. The genes are TRBV7-2 and TRBJ2-2, with TRBD2 as a possible D gene (5 bases). The length of the CDR3 is 15 residues. CDR1 is SGHTA and CDR2 is FQGNSA in the germline V gene. Trimming took 1 base from V and 6 from J, leaving 12 bases between them. The CDR3 bases are TGTGCCAGCAGCTTAGATTCCCGGGGTTCCGGGGAGCTGTTTTTT. Amino acids: CASSLDSRGSGELFF.

This clonotype was seen at least ten times. The chain has TRBV3-1 and TRBJ2-1; 7 bases align to TRBD1. Germline V gene data show CDR1 as LGHDT and CDR2 as YNNKEL (reference sequence). The V gene end was trimmed by 3 bases and the J gene end by 6 bases; junction bases not matched to a gene: 5. The CDR3 totals 14 residues. The DNA for the CDR3 is TGTGCCAGCAGCCAGTCGGGACAGACCAATGAGCAGTTCTTC. This gives the protein CASSQSGQTNEQFF.

There are a few counts of this clonotype. The chain joins TRBV6-1 to TRBJ2-7; D unresolved. The CDR3 spans 15 residues. Trimming pared 7 bases from V and 3 bases from J, leaving 19 bases between. Germline CDR1 and CDR2: MNHNS and SASEGT. The CDR3 DNA sequence: TGTGCCAGCAACTCCAACCGCCCAGATCTCTACGAGCAGTACTTC. Its protein is CASNSNRPDLYEQYF.

This clonotype was seen ten or more times. V gene TRBV6-4 combines with J gene TRBJ1-5, with a tentative D call TRBD1 (5 bases). The CDR3 runs to 19 residues. Germline V gene data show CDR1 as MRHNA and CDR2 as SNTAGT. Trimming pared 2 bases from V and 4 bases from J, leaving 24 bases between. The CDR3 sequence: CASSDGWGGTGTVNQPQHF. CDR3 sequence (DNA): TGTGCCAGCAGTGACGGTTGGGGAGGAACCGGGACCGTGAATCAGCCCCAGCATTTT.

J is TRBJ1-5 and V is TRBV19; TRBD1 agrees at 9 bases. J lost 0 bases, V lost 4 bases, and 4 bases had no gene match. Germline values: CDR1 LNHDA, CDR2 SQIVND (reference sequence). The CDR3 has 16 amino acids. This CDR3 reads CASSTPDRGSNQPQHF. Here the CDR3 DNA reads TGTGCCAGTAGTACTCCGGACAGGGGTAGCAATCAGCCCCAGCATTTT. The full variable domain, completed using reference TRBV19 and TRBJ1-5, is DGGITQSPKYLFRKEGQNVTLSCEQNLNHDAMYWYRQDPGQGLRLIYYSQIVNDFQKGDIAEGYSVSREKKESFPLTVTSAQKNPTAFYLCASSTPDRGSNQPQHFGDGTRLSIL.